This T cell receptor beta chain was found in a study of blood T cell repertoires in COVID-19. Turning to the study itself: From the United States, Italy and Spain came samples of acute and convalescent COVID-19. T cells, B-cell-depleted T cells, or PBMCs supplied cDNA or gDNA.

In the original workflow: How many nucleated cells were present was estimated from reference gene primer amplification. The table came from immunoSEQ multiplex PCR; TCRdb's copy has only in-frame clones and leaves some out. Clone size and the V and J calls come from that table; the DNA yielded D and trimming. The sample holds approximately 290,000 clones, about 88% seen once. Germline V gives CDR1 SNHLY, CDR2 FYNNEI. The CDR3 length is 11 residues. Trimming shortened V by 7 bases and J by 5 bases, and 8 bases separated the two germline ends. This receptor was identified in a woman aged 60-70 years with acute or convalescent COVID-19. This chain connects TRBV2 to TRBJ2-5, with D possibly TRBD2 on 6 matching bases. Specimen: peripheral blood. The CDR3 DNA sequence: TGTGCCAGCAAGGCGGGGGAGACCCAGTACTTC. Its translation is CASKAGETQYF.